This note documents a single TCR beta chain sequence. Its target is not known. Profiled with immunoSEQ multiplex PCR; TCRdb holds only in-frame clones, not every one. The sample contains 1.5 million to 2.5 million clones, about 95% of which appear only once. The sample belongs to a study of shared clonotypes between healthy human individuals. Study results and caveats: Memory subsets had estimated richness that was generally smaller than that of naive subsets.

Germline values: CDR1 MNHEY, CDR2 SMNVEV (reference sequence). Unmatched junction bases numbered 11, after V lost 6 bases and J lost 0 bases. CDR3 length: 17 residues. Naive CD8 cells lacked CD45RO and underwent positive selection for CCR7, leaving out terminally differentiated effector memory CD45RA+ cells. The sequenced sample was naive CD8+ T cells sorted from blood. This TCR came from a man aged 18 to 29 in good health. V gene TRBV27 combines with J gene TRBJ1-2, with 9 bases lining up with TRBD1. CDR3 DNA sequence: TGTGCCAGCAGCCAACTACCGGGACAGGGTCCTAACTATGGCTACACCTTC. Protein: CASSQLPGQGPNYGYTF.